The 15 T cell receptor beta chains below come from one sample, sequenced in a study of blood T cells in healthy people across ages. Combining a sample-barcoded 5' primer with a J-beta primer mix, a second PCR ran for about 7 to 11 cycles. TCRdb recomputed calls from the 5' RACE reads with MiXCR, one row per CDR3 protein. Among about 690,000 distinct CDR3 sequences listed, roughly two fifths were seen once. The sample taken for sequencing was blood. The receptor source for this set is a man older than 75 in good health.

The CDR3 sequence: CASSRGQEDYGYTF. In DNA form, the CDR3 reads TGTGCCAGCAGCCGAGGGCAGGAAGACTATGGCTACACCTTC. This rearrangement joins TRBV7-9 to TRBJ1-2; unclear D gene. V was pared by 5 bases and J by 3 bases, with 13 bases between. The CDR3 contains 14 residues. In germline, CDR1 is SEHNR, CDR2 FQNEAQ (reference sequence).

The sample holds a few counts of this clonotype. The chain combines TRBV20-1 with TRBJ2-5; D is unclear. The CDR3 contains 11 residues. Germline CDR1 and CDR2: DFQATT and SNEGSKA (reference sequence). V was pared by 6 bases and J by 3 bases, with 8 bases between. CDR3 residues: CSAHPKETQYF. Written as DNA, the CDR3 is TGCAGTGCCCACCCCAAAGAGACCCAGTACTTC.

This clonotype was counted between two and nine times. The chain combines TRBV6-5 with TRBJ2-7, with 10 positions matching TRBD2. J lost 2 bases, V lost 6 bases, and 7 bases had no gene match. The CDR3 sequence is 15 residues long. The germline V gene encodes CDR1 MNHEY and CDR2 SVGAGI. CDR3 amino acids: CASSWTSGAPYEQYF. Here the CDR3 DNA reads TGTGCCAGCAGCTGGACTAGCGGCGCTCCCTACGAGCAGTACTTC.

The chain recombines TRBV10-3 with TRBJ2-5, with 8 positions matching TRBD2. Trimming at V came to 4 bases and at J to 5 bases, leaving 18 bases not matched to a gene. The germline V gene encodes CDR1 ENHRY and CDR2 SYGVKD. The CDR3 contains 18 residues. The CDR3 bases are TGTGCCATCAGTGCAGCCGGTAGCGGGAAGTTTGGAGAGGAGACCCAGTACTTC. This codes for CAISAAGSGKFGEETQYF.

The rearrangement joins TRBV5-1 to TRBJ2-1; D remains ambiguous. The CDR3 is 16 amino acids. Trimming cost V 4 bases and J 1 base, with 15 bases left between them. Germline V CDR1 and CDR2: SGHRS, YFSETQ. The CDR3 nucleotides are TGCGCCAGCAGCCCCGCCCATAAAGGGTCCTACAATGAGCAGTTCTTC. Its translation is CASSPAHKGSYNEQFF.

Details on this clonotype: This may be a read error: a much more frequent sequence differs by one nucleotide. The chain recombines TRBV21-1 with TRBJ2-4. The J call may be incorrect, as the DNA end agrees better with TRBJ2-7. TRBV21-1 is a pseudogene segment. This CDR3 is 13 amino acids long. The CDR3 DNA reads TGTGCCAGCAGCAAGCGAATCGCCTGCGAGCAGTACTTC. Translated: CASSKRIACEQYF.

The chain couples TRBV6-6 to TRBJ2-6; D gene ambiguous. The CDR3 runs to 13 residues. Trimming took off 6 bases at V and 1 base at J, with 4 bases between the two ends. Germline V lookup: CDR1 MNHNY, CDR2 SVGAGI (reference sequence). CDR3 in amino acids: CASRLSGANVLTF. CDR3 nucleotide sequence: TGTGCCAGCAGGCTTTCTGGGGCCAACGTCCTGACTTTC.

The V and J genes are TRBV7-2 and TRBJ2-7, with 10 bases identical to TRBD2. CDR3 length: 15 amino acids. With V trimmed by 5 bases and J by 4 bases, 8 bases remained unmatched. Per germline, CDR1 SGHTA and CDR2 FQGNSA. CDR3: CASSRSGRGFYEQYF. CDR3 DNA: TGTGCCAGCAGCCGGAGCGGGAGGGGCTTTTACGAGCAGTACTTC. Filled out from reference TRBV7-2 and TRBJ2-7, the complete variable domain reads GAGVSQSPSNKVTEKGKDVELRCDPISGHTALYWYRQSLGQGLEFLIYFQGNSAPDKSGLPSDRFSAERTGGSVSTLTIQRTQQEDSAVYLCASSRSGRGFYEQYFGPGTRLTVT.

The gene calls are TRBV7-3 and TRBJ2-2; D not certain. V was cut by 5 bases and J by 0 bases, with 7 bases left in between. The CDR3 runs to 14 residues. The V gene's germline CDR1 is SGHTA and CDR2 FQGTGA. The CDR3, as DNA: TGTGCCAGCAGCCAAGGTTCGAACACCGGGGAGCTGTTTTTT. It encodes CASSQGSNTGELFF.

The gene calls are TRBV6-5 and TRBJ1-3; possible D gene TRBD1, 5 bases. Germline CDR1 reads MNHEY; CDR2 reads SVGAGI. The CDR3 loop spans 16 amino acids. Trimming cost V 0 bases and J 0 bases, with 9 bases left between them. DNA for the CDR3: TGTGCCAGCAGTTACTCCGCAGGGCGCTCTGGAAACACCATATATTTT. Its protein is CASSYSAGRSGNTIYF.

CDR3 loop: CASSASPDQPQHF. CDR3 DNA: TGTGCCAGCAGTGCAAGTCCGGATCAGCCCCAGCATTTT. The chain links TRBV6-4 to TRBJ1-5; D gene ambiguous. This CDR3 is built from 13 residues. From germline, CDR1 is MRHNA and CDR2 SNTAGT. The germline V and J ends were trimmed by 4 bases and 5 bases, with 9 bases remaining between them.

This clonotype was counted ten times or more. This chain connects TRBV4-1 to TRBJ2-7, with TRBD1 identical over 7 bases. From germline, CDR1 is MGHRA and CDR2 YSYEKL. This CDR3 has 14 residues. Trimming removed 4 bases from V and 3 bases from J; junction bases left unmatched: 6. The DNA for the CDR3 is TGCGCCAGCAGCCTGGACAGGTTTCTCTACGAGCAGTACTTC. This gives the protein CASSLDRFLYEQYF.

To note about this clonotype: A much larger clone differs by one base, so this may be a read error. The chain is built from TRBV20-1 and TRBJ2-4; TRBD1 might be the D (5 bases). The V and J ends lost 1 base and 0 bases respectively, with 13 bases between them. The germline gives CDR1 DFQATT, CDR2 SNEGSKA (reference sequence). The CDR3 is 16 residues long. The chain's CDR3 is CSARGRGKLAKNIQYF. For the CDR3, the DNA is TGCAGTGCTAGAGGAAGGGGAAAACTAGCCAAAAACATTCAGTACTTC.

J is TRBJ2-5 and V is TRBV12-3 or TRBV12-4; D is possibly TRBD1 or TRBD2 (5 bases each). The CDR3 is 15 amino acids. V shed 3 bases and J shed 5 bases, with 16 bases lying between them. For the CDR3, the DNA is TGTGCCAGCAGTTTGTACAGGCCGGGGAAGGAGACCCAGTACTTC. Its translation is CASSLYRPGKETQYF.

V gene TRBV20-1 combines with J gene TRBJ1-1, with TRBD1 matching over 9 bases. With 3 bases clipped from V and 0 bases from J, the junction kept 2 bases outside the gene matches. Looked up from germline, CDR1 is DFQATT and CDR2 is SNEGSKA (reference sequence). The CDR3 is 14 residues long. This CDR3 is CSASRQGVNTEAFF. CDR3 DNA sequence: TGCAGTGCTAGCAGACAGGGGGTGAACACTGAAGCTTTCTTT.